This T cell receptor beta chain stems from a study of cytomegalovirus exposure and HLA in healthy donors. The donors were members of the roughly 120-subject validation cohort (separate from the approximately 650-subject first cohort). Assay: immunoSEQ multiplex PCR; the TCRdb copy retains only in-frame clones and omits some. The sample shows approximately 260,000 clones, about 86% of them seen only once. Germline V gives CDR1 GTSNPN, CDR2 SVGIG (reference sequence). The CDR3 length is 13 residues. Trimming removed 0 bases at V and 5 bases at J, with 11 bases between. Study results and limitations: According to the study, some 160 TCR beta chains were cytomegalovirus-associated. Testing in vitro showed three CMV-associated chains specific for CMV antigens.

Concerning this clone: Its antigen is unidentified.

The receptor was derived from a woman between 18 and 30 years old in good health and CMV-seronegative. The specimen was PBMCs. The genes are TRBV30 and TRBJ2-7; D is perhaps TRBD1 (5 bases). The CDR3 loop is CAWSVKGADEQYF. The CDR3 DNA is TGTGCCTGGAGTGTTAAAGGGGCGGACGAGCAGTACTTC.